This record concerns one TCR beta chain sequence. The time point denotes: sample taken at primary tumor resection. Whole RNA came from tumor, nontumor lung or frozen PBMC and was sequenced without being sorted. 72 TRACERx patients with early, untreated non-small cell lung cancer donated samples. The data belong to a study of spatial heterogeneity in lung cancer. The germline CDR1 and CDR2 sequences are MNHEY and SMNVEV (reference sequence). The CDR3 sequence is 13 residues long. Trimming took 3 bases from V and 8 from J; bases not matched to a gene: 2. Each CDR3 protein gets one entry after TCRdb re-called the 5' RACE reads with MiXCR. The sample contains about 85,000 distinct CDR3 sequences, under 25% of which appear only once.

The sequence was collected from a male donor with early-stage non-small cell lung cancer. The chain joins TRBV27 to TRBJ1-4; 8 nucleotides align to TRBD1. The starting material was PBMCs, obtained at surgery. CDR3 region: CASSFQGAEKLFF. As DNA, the CDR3 is TGTGCCAGCAGTTTTCAGGGGGCGGAAAAACTGTTTTTT.